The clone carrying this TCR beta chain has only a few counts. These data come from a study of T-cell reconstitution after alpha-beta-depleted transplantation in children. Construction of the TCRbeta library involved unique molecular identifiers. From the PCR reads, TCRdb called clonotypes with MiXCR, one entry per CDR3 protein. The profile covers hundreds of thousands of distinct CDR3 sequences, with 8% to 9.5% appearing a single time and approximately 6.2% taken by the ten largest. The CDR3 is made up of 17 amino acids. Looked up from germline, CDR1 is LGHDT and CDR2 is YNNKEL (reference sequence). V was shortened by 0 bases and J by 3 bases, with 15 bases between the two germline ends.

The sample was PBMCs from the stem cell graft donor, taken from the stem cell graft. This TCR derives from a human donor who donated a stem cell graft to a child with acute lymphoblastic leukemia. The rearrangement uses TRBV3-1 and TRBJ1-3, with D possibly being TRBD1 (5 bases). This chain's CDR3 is CASSQDWGIISGNTIYF. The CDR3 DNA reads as TGTGCCAGCAGCCAAGATTGGGGGATCATAAGTGGAAACACCATATATTTT.